Following are 29 T cell receptor beta chains from one sample sequenced in a study of persistence of HIV-infected CD4 T cells. The libraries were made with immunoSEQ version 4 in survey mode. TCRdb's table, derived via immunoSEQ multiplex PCR, lists solely in-frame clones and lacks some. This table has about 37,000 clones, approximately 84% appearing once. Their antigen targets remain unknown. Cells were stimulated with CMV-infected fibroblast lysates at 10 ug/mL. Memory cells lacking CD40L and CD69 with high CD45RO were sorted. Material: CD4+ T cells sorted from PBMCs after roughly 17-hour stimulation, obtained from a patient who received antiretroviral therapy. These receptor sequences come from an adult man with HIV who was CMV-seropositive.

The rearrangement uses TRBV7-2 and TRBJ2-3, with 7 bases fitting TRBD2. The germline CDR1 and CDR2 sequences are SGHTA and FQGNSA. V was pared by 5 bases and J by 3 bases, with 8 bases of the junction left unmatched. CDR3 size: 15 residues. The CDR3, as DNA: TGTGCCAGCAGCCTCCGGGGGGTGGGGACAGATACGCAGTATTTT. It translates to CASSLRGVGTDTQYF.

This chain connects TRBV27 to TRBJ2-1; 15 bases map to TRBD2. The germline gives CDR1 MNHEY, CDR2 SMNVEV (reference sequence). This CDR3 is built from 19 residues. The ends lost 5 bases at V and 0 bases at J; junction bases unmatched: 8. CDR3 nucleotides: TGTGCCAGCAGTGCCGGACTAGCGGGGGGGTCGAGCTCCTACAATGAGCAGTTCTTC. Translated: CASSAGLAGGSSSYNEQFF.

The J gene is TRBJ1-3, the V gene TRBV5-6; the D gene is possibly TRBD1 (5 bases). The CDR3 is 16 residues long. Germline CDR1 is SGHDT and CDR2 is YYEEEE. Trimming shortened V by 0 bases and J by 6 bases, and 16 bases separated the two germline ends. CDR3 DNA: TGTGCCAGCAGCTTGGTGGGTGTCAGAGGGGCAAACACCATATATTTT. Its protein is CASSLVGVRGANTIYF.

The chain links TRBV7-2 to TRBJ2-2, with 8 positions matching TRBD1. The length of the CDR3 is 16 residues. Losses at the gene ends were 0 bases for V and 4 bases for J; bases not matched to a gene: 4. Germline-derived CDR1 and CDR2 are SGHTA and FQGNSA. The CDR3: CASSLAGQGITGELFF. DNA of the CDR3: TGTGCCAGCAGCTTAGCTGGACAGGGAATCACCGGGGAGCTGTTTTTT.

CDR3 loop: CASSLGRVNTEAFF. The DNA of the CDR3 is TGTGCCAGCAGTCTGGGACGGGTGAACACTGAAGCTTTCTTT. V usage is TRBV28 and J usage is TRBJ1-1; weak D call: TRBD1 (5 bases). The germline gives CDR1 MDHEN, CDR2 SYDVKM. Trimming removed 5 bases from V and 0 bases from J, with 10 bases in between. The CDR3 length is 14 residues.

The V gene is TRBV28, the J gene TRBJ2-2; the match to TRBD1 covers 8 bases. With 3 bases clipped from V and 3 bases from J, the junction kept 15 bases outside the gene matches. The germline gives CDR1 MDHEN, CDR2 SYDVKM. The CDR3 length is 19 residues. For the CDR3, the DNA is TGTGCCAGCAGTTTTCTTCCGACGACAGGGGCTTTGGACACCGGGGAGCTGTTTTTT. This gives the protein CASSFLPTTGALDTGELFF.

The chain has TRBV18 and TRBJ2-1; 8 bases map to TRBD1. From germline, CDR1 is KGHSH and CDR2 LQKENI. The CDR3 is 16 amino acids. The V and J ends lost 6 bases and 6 bases, in that order; junction bases with no gene match: 13. CDR3 DNA: TGTGCCAGCTCCCAGAGACCCATACAGGGGGGCAATGAGCAGTTCTTC. Amino acid sequence: CASSQRPIQGGNEQFF.

V and J are TRBV6-5 and TRBJ2-1; tentative D call: TRBD1 (6 bases). V was cut by 6 bases and J by 2 bases, with 11 bases left in between. The germline V gene has CDR1 MNHEY and CDR2 SVGAGI. The CDR3 is 14 residues long. CDR3 DNA sequence: TGTGCCAGCAGCTCGGACAGAGCCTACAATGAGCAGTTCTTC. Amino acid sequence: CASSSDRAYNEQFF.

The table lists this clone with a count of one. The chain links TRBV3-1 (or the pseudogene TRBV3-2) to TRBJ1-3, with 8 nucleotides matching TRBD1. CDR1 and CDR2 (germline): LGHDT, YNNKEL (reference sequence). With 4 bases clipped from V and 2 bases from J, the junction kept 4 bases outside the gene matches. The length of the CDR3 is 15 residues. The CDR3 bases are TGTGCCAGCAGCCCTCAGGGGGCGACTGGAAACACCATATATTTT. Translated, it gives CASSPQGATGNTIYF.

The chain carries TRBV28 and TRBJ1-2, with D perhaps TRBD1 (6 bases). Trimming took 4 bases from V and 5 from J, leaving 20 bases between them. The CDR3 is 16 residues long. Germline lookup yields CDR1 MDHEN and CDR2 SYDVKM. The CDR3 loop reads CASSSHGQGLSYGYTF. The CDR3 nucleotides are TGTGCCAGCAGTTCTCACGGCCAGGGGCTTTCATATGGCTACACCTTC.

The rearrangement links TRBV29-1 to TRBJ1-2, with no clear D. Germline loops: CDR1 SQVTM, CDR2 ANQGSEA. There are 10 residues in the CDR3. V dropped 4 bases and J dropped 4 bases, with 4 bases sitting between them. The CDR3 region is CSVVTYGYTF. For the CDR3, the DNA is TGCAGCGTTGTAACCTATGGCTACACCTTC. Based on the CDR3 plus reference TRBV29-1 and TRBJ1-2, the full variable domain is SAVISQKPSRDICQRGTSLTIQCQVDSQVTMMFWYRQQPGQSLTLIATANQGSEATYESGFVIDKFPISRPNLTFSTLTVSNMSPEDSSIYLCSVVTYGYTFGSGTRLTVV.

V usage is TRBV2 and J usage is TRBJ2-2; TRBD1 might be the D (5 bases). Deletions cut 8 bases from V and 0 bases from J, with 10 bases between. There are 14 residues in the CDR3. CDR1 is SNHLY, CDR2 FYNNEI, per germline. CDR3 in DNA: TGTGCCAGCCGACAGCCCACGAACACCGGGGAGCTGTTTTTT. Translated, it gives CASRQPTNTGELFF.

The V call is TRBV5-1, the J call TRBJ2-1, with a possible D match to TRBD2 (6 bases). The V gene's germline CDR1 is SGHRS and CDR2 YFSETQ. CDR3 length: 15 residues. Trimming stripped 2 bases from V and 7 bases from J, with 16 bases between. For the CDR3, the DNA is TGCGCCAGCAGCTTACAAACGGCCGCGGGGAATGAGCAGTTCTTC. The encoded protein is CASSLQTAAGNEQFF. Together with reference TRBV5-1 and TRBJ2-1, the CDR3 gives the full variable domain: KAGVTQTPRYLIKTRGQQVTLSCSPISGHRSVSWYQQTPGQGLQFLFEYFSETQRNKGNFPGRFSGRQFSNSRSEMNVSTLELGDSALYLCASSLQTAAGNEQFFGPGTRLTVL.

The gene calls are TRBV5-4 and TRBJ2-7; 7 bases map to TRBD1. Germline V gives CDR1 SGHNT, CDR2 YYREEE (reference sequence). The CDR3 extends over 14 amino acids. V was pared by 4 bases and J by 1 base, with 5 bases of the junction left unmatched. CDR3 amino acids: CASSPTGDSYEQYF. In DNA form, the CDR3 reads TGTGCCAGCAGCCCCACAGGGGATTCCTACGAGCAGTACTTC.

This chain connects TRBV28 to TRBJ1-5; D might be TRBD1 (5 bases). This CDR3 is built from 17 residues. In germline, CDR1 is MDHEN, CDR2 SYDVKM. Trimming removed 4 bases from V and 2 bases from J, with 18 bases in between. As DNA, the CDR3 is TGTGCCAGCAGTTCGGCCGGGGGACTGGACGGCAATCAGCCCCAGCATTTT. This encodes CASSSAGGLDGNQPQHF.

The table lists this clone with a few counts. The chain couples TRBV3-1 (or the pseudogene TRBV3-2) to TRBJ1-5; TRBD1 matches at 8 bases. This CDR3 comprises 15 residues. V lost 4 bases to trimming and J lost 2 bases; unmatched junction nucleotides: 4. The germline gives CDR1 LGHDT, CDR2 YNNKEL (reference sequence). This CDR3 reads CASSLQGAGNQPQHF. CDR3 coding DNA: TGTGCCAGCAGCCTTCAGGGGGCGGGCAATCAGCCCCAGCATTTT.

The chain couples TRBV5-4 to TRBJ1-2, with D hard to call. V dropped 4 bases and J dropped 4 bases, with 14 bases sitting between them. CDR3 length: 14 residues. The germline V gene has CDR1 SGHNT and CDR2 YYREEE (reference sequence). As DNA, the CDR3 is TGTGCCAGCAGCCCCGCAGGACTACCCTATGGCTACACCTTC. This codes for CASSPAGLPYGYTF.

CDR3 sequence reads: CASSYSIVGQGYLRYEQYF. The DNA of the CDR3 is TGTGCCAGCAGTTACTCGATTGTGGGACAGGGTTATCTTCGCTACGAGCAGTACTTC. This chain joins TRBV6-2 or TRBV6-3 and TRBJ2-7, with 9 bases matching TRBD1. With 0 bases clipped from V and 3 bases from J, the junction kept 15 bases outside the gene matches. This CDR3 is built from 19 residues. Germline V CDR1 and CDR2: MNHEY, SVGEGT.

This chain joins TRBV4-1 and TRBJ1-2; 10 bases line up with TRBD1. This CDR3 is built from 13 residues. Trimming removed 4 bases from V and 7 bases from J; junction bases left unmatched: 3. CDR1 is MGHRA, CDR2 YSYEKL, per germline. CDR3 residues: CASSRRTGGGYTF. The CDR3, as DNA: TGCGCCAGCAGCCGACGGACAGGGGGTGGCTACACCTTC.

The gene calls are TRBV3-1 (or the pseudogene TRBV3-2) and TRBJ1-5; tentative D call: TRBD1 (6 bases). This CDR3 spans 14 amino acids. Germline V lookup: CDR1 LGHDT, CDR2 YNNKEL (reference sequence). Trimming stripped 4 bases from V and 7 bases from J, with 14 bases between. The CDR3, as DNA: TGTGCCAGCAGCCTTCAGGGGAATGGACAGCCCCAGCATTTT. Amino acids: CASSLQGNGQPQHF.

The chain links TRBV21-1 to TRBJ1-6; the D call of TRBD1 is as the table states it, not checked on the DNA. TRBV21-1 has pseudogene status. This CDR3 is built from 19 residues. CDR3 in amino acids: CASSKGGRALSSYNSPLHF. CDR3 DNA sequence: TGTGCCAGCAGCAAAGGGGGCAGGGCCTTAAGCTCCTATAATTCACCCCTCCACTTT.

The chain couples TRBV6-5 to TRBJ1-1, with unresolved D. Germline CDR1 reads MNHEY; CDR2 reads SVGAGI. The ends were cut back, 6 bases at V and 6 bases at J, with 17 bases in the middle. This CDR3 spans 14 amino acids. The CDR3 DNA sequence: TGTGCCAGCAGGGTGGGTCCACCCCTGGCTGAAGCTTTCTTT. Translation gives CASRVGPPLAEAFF.

The V gene is TRBV6-5, the J gene TRBJ2-5; 9 bases map to TRBD1. Per the germline V gene, CDR1 is MNHEY and CDR2 is SVGAGI. The CDR3 is 15 amino acids. The junction had 5 bases not matched to a gene; V was cut back by 6 bases and J by 0 bases. CDR3 in DNA: TGTGCCAGCAGCCTAGGACAGGGGTACCAAGAGACCCAGTACTTC. This sequence encodes CASSLGQGYQETQYF.

Turning to this clone: Compared with germline, one end of the junction differs, possibly owing to a read error. CDR3 protein: CVSSHTGEGADTQYF. In DNA, the CDR3 is TGTGTCAGCAGCCACACGGGAGAGGGGGCAGATACGCAGTATTTT. J is TRBJ2-3 and V is TRBV4-2, with D perhaps matching TRBD1 or TRBD2 (6 bases each). The germline V gene has CDR1 LGHNA and CDR2 YNFKEQ. The CDR3 runs 15 residues.

The CDR3 DNA follows: TGTGCCAGCAGCTTGGGGCCCACTACCCAATACGAGCAGTACTTC. Its protein is CASSLGPTTQYEQYF. The V call is TRBV5-4, the J call TRBJ2-7, with D unclear. The CDR3 runs to 15 residues. The germline V and J ends were trimmed by 0 bases and 4 bases, with 14 bases remaining between them. Germline lookup yields CDR1 SGHNT and CDR2 YYREEE (reference sequence). The full variable domain, in which reference TRBV5-4 and TRBJ2-7 provide the parts outside the CDR3, is ETGVTQSPTHLIKTRGQQVTLRCSSQSGHNTVSWYQQALGQGPQFIFQYYREEENGRGNFPPRFSGLQFPNYSSELNVNALELDDSALYLCASSLGPTTQYEQYFGPGTRLTVT.

The chain combines TRBV30 with TRBJ1-6; D call uncertain. The CDR3 is made up of 15 amino acids. Germline V gene lookup returns CDR1 GTSNPN and CDR2 SVGIG (reference sequence). Trimming shortened V by 1 base and J by 5 bases, and 12 bases separated the two germline ends. The CDR3 is CAWSAYSINNSPLHF. CDR3 sequence (DNA): TGTGCCTGGAGTGCATATTCGATTAATAATTCACCCCTCCACTTT.

V gene TRBV28 combines with J gene TRBJ1-5; 8 bases are shared with TRBD1. The length of the CDR3 is 18 residues. After removal of 6 bases from V and 9 bases from J, the junction contained 22 bases not matched to a gene. CDR1 is MDHEN and CDR2 is SYDVKM in the germline V gene. CDR3 amino acids: CASRQPRSLDREKGPQHF. Here the CDR3 DNA reads TGTGCCAGCAGACAACCCCGCTCCCTGGACAGGGAAAAGGGGCCCCAGCATTTT. Full variable domain (rest looked up from reference TRBV28 and TRBJ1-5): DVKVTQSSRYLVKRTGEKVFLECVQDMDHENMFWYRQDPGLGLRLIYFSYDVKMKEKGDIPEGYSVSREKKERFSLILESASTNQTSMYLCASRQPRSLDREKGPQHFGDGTRLSIL.

The chain joins TRBV7-3 to TRBJ2-7; 9 bases are shared with TRBD1. CDR3 size: 15 residues. The germline gives CDR1 SGHTA, CDR2 FQGTGA. The V and J ends lost 5 bases and 1 base, in that order; junction bases with no gene match: 6. The CDR3 DNA reads TGTGCCAGCAGCCTCACAGGGGGCGGTTCCTACGAGCAGTACTTC. Protein sequence: CASSLTGGGSYEQYF. Full variable domain (rest looked up from reference TRBV7-3 and TRBJ2-7): GAGVSQTPSNKVTEKGKYVELRCDPISGHTALYWYRQSLGQGPEFLIYFQGTGAADDSGLPNDRFFAVRPEGSVSTLKIQRTERGDSAVYLCASSLTGGGSYEQYFGPGTRLTVT.

Only a few counts were recorded for this clone. The V call is TRBV6-1, the J call TRBJ1-1; tentative D call: TRBD1 (6 bases). The CDR3 length is 17 residues. V dropped 4 bases and J dropped 5 bases, with 23 bases sitting between them. In germline, CDR1 is MNHNS, CDR2 SASEGT. The CDR3 loop reads CASSVEGRGRMSTEAFF. CDR3 DNA sequence: TGTGCCAGCAGTGTCGAGGGTCGGGGGCGGATGAGTACTGAAGCTTTCTTT.